These T cell receptor beta chains were read from a single sample in a study of T cell repertoires in ileal Crohn's disease. Assay used: immunoSEQ multiplex PCR; TCRdb lists only in-frame clones, some missing. In the table there are more than 11,000 clones, around 85% of which are singletons. The sample consisted of ileal tissue. The receptors originated from an adult with Crohn's disease. CDR3s include the opening cysteine and the closing phenylalanine or tryptophan. A D gene is named only where the DNA matches it firmly. Size values are once, few and many counts, or a class for expanded clones, and some rows have none.

CDR3nt	CDR3aa	v_gene	abundance	d_gene	j_gene
TGTGCCAGCAGCGCAGACCCCTGGCAGCCCCAGCATTTT	CASSADPWQPQHF	TRBV5-4	-	-	TRBJ1-5
TGCGCCAGCAGCTTCCCGGGACAGTCCCTTGGCTACACCTTC	CASSFPGQSLGYTF	TRBV5-1	-	TRBD1	TRBJ1-2
TGTGCCAGCAGCCAAGACTGGCAGGGAGACCGAAAACTGTTTTTT	CASSQDWQGDRKLFF	TRBV14	-	-	TRBJ1-4
TGTGCCAGCAGCCCCTATCGGGATGGCTATGGCTACACCTTC	CASSPYRDGYGYTF	TRBV14	once	-	TRBJ1-2
TGTGCCAGCAGTGTCGGGGGCGGGGAGCTGTTTTTT	CASSVGGGELFF	TRBV2	once	-	TRBJ2-2
TGTGCCAGCAGCCGCGCAGGGGTTCATTATGAAAAACTGTTTTTT	CASSRAGVHYEKLFF	TRBV11-2	-	-	TRBJ1-4
TGTGCCAGCAGCCCTTGGGGGACAGGGGTTCGTGGCTACACCTTC	CASSPWGTGVRGYTF	TRBV14	-	TRBD1	TRBJ1-2
TGTGCCAGCAGCTTAGGCGTCAGAGAGAGCCAGCCCCAGCATTTT	CASSLGVRESQPQHF	TRBV11-2	-	-	TRBJ1-5
TGTGCCAGCAGCGTGGCTGGGCTGAATCAGCCCCAGCATTTT	CASSVAGLNQPQHF	TRBV5-6	-	-	TRBJ1-5
TGTGCCAGCAGCTCTTTGGGAGGGGGCTATGGCTACACCTTC	CASSSLGGGYGYTF	TRBV6-5	-	-	TRBJ1-2
TGTGCCAGCACTATTGGAGACTATGGCTACACCTTC	CASTIGDYGYTF	TRBV2	-	-	TRBJ1-2
TGTGCCAGCACCATGAATCGGATCTCCTACAATGAGCAGTTCTTC	CASTMNRISYNEQFF	TRBV27	-	-	TRBJ2-1
TGTGCCAGCTCAGATACTAGGACAGGGACTGAAGCTTTCTTT	CASSDTRTGTEAFF	TRBV18	-	TRBD1	TRBJ1-1
TGTGCCAGCAGTGACTCTGAATCCGGGGAGCTGTTTTTT	CASSDSESGELFF	TRBV6-4	-	-	TRBJ2-2
TGTGCCAGCAGCGTATCACTAGCGGGGGAAGAGACCCAGTACTTC	CASSVSLAGEETQYF	TRBV4-2	-	TRBD2	TRBJ2-5
TGTGCCAGCAGCCCGTGGGACGGAGGAGGCTATGGCTACACCTTC	CASSPWDGGGYGYTF	TRBV5-5	-	-	TRBJ1-2
TGTGCCAGCAGTCGAGGCCCACAGGAGACTGCTAACTATGGCTACACCTTC	CASSRGPQETANYGYTF	TRBV7-7	-	-	TRBJ1-2
TGTGCCATCCAGACAGGGTACGGCTACACCTTC	CAIQTGYGYTF	TRBV5-6	-	TRBD1	TRBJ1-2
TGTGCCAGCAGCCCCGAAAGCATTCAGTACTTC	CASSPESIQYF	TRBV5-8	few	-	TRBJ2-4
TGTGCCAGTAGTATTAGGGCGACAGGGGTCGTTTCACCCCTCCACTTT	CASSIRATGVVSPLHF	TRBV19	-	TRBD1	TRBJ1-6
TGCGCCAGCAGCCCATTCGGGGACAGGGATGAAAAACTGTTTTTT	CASSPFGDRDEKLFF	TRBV5-1	-	TRBD1	TRBJ1-4
TGTGCCAGCAGCCGTGGGCAGGTCCCTTATAATTCACCCCTCCACTTT	CASSRGQVPYNSPLHF	TRBV7-9	few	-	TRBJ1-6
TGTGCCAGCAGTTTCATACTTACCGGGACAGGGCACGGTGAGCCCCAGCATTTT	CASSFILTGTGHGEPQHF	TRBV2	-	TRBD1	TRBJ1-5
TGCGCCAGCAGCCCGGGGGCCCAGGCCCTACAAGAGACCCAGTACTTC	CASSPGAQALQETQYF	TRBV5-1	-	-	TRBJ2-5